This entry describes one TCR beta chain. What it recognizes is unknown. The entry originates in a study of cytomegalovirus exposure and HLA in healthy donors. Study-wide points: Most TCR sequences were uncommon, yet certain public TCRs appeared in many donors. The classifier reportedly diagnosed cytomegalovirus status with high specificity and sensitivity.

Profiling relied on immunoSEQ multiplex PCR, and the TCRdb table lists in-frame clones only, not all of them. The data contain roughly 100,000 clones, about 95% of them singletons. The germline V gene has CDR1 SNHLY and CDR2 FYNNEI. The CDR3 has 13 amino acids. Trimming at V came to 6 bases and at J to 8 bases, leaving 7 bases not matched to a gene. This chain links TRBV2 with TRBJ1-2; 9 bases fit TRBD1. Input material: PBMCs. The receptor was isolated from a woman aged 18-30 years in good health and CMV-seronegative. CDR3 sequence: CASRQQGAGGYTF. The CDR3 region has the DNA TGTGCCAGCAGGCAACAGGGGGCGGGCGGCTACACCTTC. The full variable domain, in which reference TRBV2 and TRBJ1-2 provide the parts outside the CDR3, is EPEVTQTPSHQVTQMGQEVILRCVPISNHLYFYWYRQILGQKVEFLVSFYNNEISEKSEIFDDQFSVERPDGSNFTLKIRSTKLEDSAMYFCASRQQGAGGYTFGSGTRLTVV.